This T cell receptor (beta chain) was documented in a study of blood T cell repertoires in COVID-19. The CDR3 extends over 13 amino acids. Germline V CDR1 and CDR2: MNHEY, SVGAGI. V was clipped by 6 bases and J by 6 bases; unmatched bases: 4. Sequenced by immunoSEQ multiplex PCR; TCRdb stores in-frame clones only, minus some. The table shows a few hundred thousand clones, with more than 85% occurring only once. The TCR comes from a woman aged 25 to 39 who had recovered from COVID-19. This chain joins TRBV6-5 and TRBJ2-3, with 9 bases lining up with TRBD2. The sequencing sample was made of PBMCs or T cells enriched from blood (not recorded which). The CDR3: CASRGLAEDTQYF. In nucleotides, the CDR3 is TGTGCCAGCAGGGGACTAGCAGAGGATACGCAGTATTTT.